These 3 T cell receptor beta chains came from one sample sequenced in a study of T cell responses to AZD1222 COVID-19 vaccine. The assay was immunoSEQ multiplex PCR, and TCRdb's table has in-frame clones only and misses some. This table holds approximately 70,000 clones, around three quarters found once. This material consisted of peripheral blood, taken 28 days after the second AZD1222 dose. The receptors come from an adult who received the AZD1222 COVID-19 vaccine.

This chain joins TRBV19 and TRBJ2-5; tentatively, D is TRBD1 or TRBD2 (5 bases each). There are 12 residues in the CDR3. Trimming removed 3 bases from V and 9 bases from J, with 11 bases in between. Germline V gene lookup returns CDR1 LNHDA and CDR2 SQIVND (reference sequence). The CDR3 coding sequence is TGTGCCAGTAGTATCGGCCTGGGGGCCCAGTACTTC. Translation gives CASSIGLGAQYF.

The chain couples TRBV7-9 to TRBJ2-7; 7 bases are shared with TRBD1. The CDR3 has 14 amino acids. The J segment lost 2 bases and the V segment lost 3 bases, leaving 4 bases of the junction unmatched. Germline lookup yields CDR1 SEHNR and CDR2 FQNEAQ (reference sequence). In nucleotides, the CDR3 is TGTGCCAGCAGCTTTGGACAGGACACCTACGAGCAGTACTTC. Translating gives CASSFGQDTYEQYF.

The rearrangement uses TRBV5-1 and TRBJ1-3; D is unclear. Trimming cost V 0 bases and J 3 bases, with 10 bases left between them. The CDR3 is made up of 15 amino acids. Germline-derived CDR1 and CDR2 are SGHRS and YFSETQ. The DNA for the CDR3 is TGCGCCAGCAGCTTGGAGGGTTTGGGTGGAAACACCATATATTTT. It translates to CASSLEGLGGNTIYF.